The T cell receptor (beta chain) under discussion was sequenced for a study of T-cell reconstitution after alpha-beta-depleted transplantation in children. TCRbeta library construction was performed incorporating unique molecular identifiers. TCRdb reprocessed the PCR reads with MiXCR, giving one entry per CDR3 protein. The sample lists fewer than 500,000 distinct CDR3 sequences; around two fifths were seen once. The CDR3 consists of 14 residues. J lost 5 bases, V lost 2 bases, and 6 bases had no gene match. From germline, CDR1 is DFQATT and CDR2 SNEGSKA (reference sequence). The sequence was collected from a girl aged 2-10 years with aplastic anemia, due to receive a stem cell transplant. This sample comprised PBMCs, obtained before TCRalphabeta/CD19-depleted stem cell transplant. The rearrangement uses TRBV20-1 and TRBJ2-5, with 9 bases that match TRBD2. DNA for the CDR3: TGCAGTGCTAGATCCGCGGGAGGGCCGGAGACCCAGTACTTC. Translation gives CSARSAGGPETQYF.